Shown below are 4 T cell receptor beta chains from a single sample sequenced in a study of blood T cell repertoires in COVID-19 (dated by TCRdb to the early 2020s). Preparation of the library involved the immunoSEQ multiplex PCR assay. Imported from immuneACCESS, the table was reduced by TCRdb to in-frame sequences with V and J called. These copies leave out some clones; in studies compared against another copy, an unresolved V gene accounts for under half, and the cause of the remainder is not known. This sample holds 130,000 to 150,000 clones; 85% to 90% were observed only once. In total, the top ten clones hold roughly 3% of the sample. The sample consisted of peripheral blood. The receptors were sampled from a woman aged 55-69 years with active COVID-19.

This rearrangement joins TRBV9 to TRBJ2-2; 7 bases line up with TRBD1. The germline V gene has CDR1 SGDLS and CDR2 YYNGEE. V lost 3 bases to trimming and J lost 0 bases; unmatched junction nucleotides: 8. CDR3 length equals 17 residues. CDR3 sequence (DNA): TGTGCCAGCAGCGGACAACAGGGGTCCTCGAACACCGGGGAGCTGTTTTTT. This encodes CASSGQQGSSNTGELFF.

This rearrangement joins TRBV9 to TRBJ2-1; possible D gene TRBD2, 6 bases. V was trimmed by 0 bases and J by 5 bases, leaving 15 bases between them. The CDR3 loop spans 16 amino acids. The germline V gene has CDR1 SGDLS and CDR2 YYNGEE. The CDR3 nucleotides are TGTGCCAGCAGCGTAGATCCGGGAGTAACGCACAATGAGCAGTTCTTC. This gives the protein CASSVDPGVTHNEQFF.

CDR3 DNA sequence: TGTGCCAGCAGCCAAGAACCTGAGGCATTGGGTGGCTACACCTTC. Protein product: CASSQEPEALGGYTF. V is TRBV4-2 and J is TRBJ1-2; D uncertain. The CDR3 runs 15 residues. The germline V gene has CDR1 LGHNA and CDR2 YNFKEQ. Trimming left V 0 bases short and J 7 bases short, with 15 bases between.

The V call is TRBV7-3, the J call TRBJ2-7; 9 bases agree with TRBD2. The CDR3 extends over 16 amino acids. The germline V gene has CDR1 SGHTA and CDR2 FQGTGA. V lost 5 bases to trimming and J lost 7 bases; unmatched junction nucleotides: 15. CDR3 protein: CASSPGLASGMGEQYF. CDR3 bases: TGTGCCAGCAGCCCAGGGTTGGCTAGCGGGATGGGGGAGCAGTACTTC.